This TCR beta chain was captured in a study of T cell responses to AZD1222 COVID-19 vaccine. Study-level findings and limits: Among spike-specific TCRs, nearly half reportedly target unmutated variant regions. Only after the peak T cell response were repertoires sampled. Clonal diversity was possibly underestimated, and the donors were mostly white British, with more females.

The table came from immunoSEQ multiplex PCR; TCRdb's copy has only in-frame clones and leaves some out. In the table there are around 200,000 clones, around 89% of which are singletons. About this clone: The antigen is unknown.

This TCR came from an adult who received the AZD1222 COVID-19 vaccine. Sequencing used peripheral blood, obtained 28 days after the second AZD1222 dose.

The CDR3 here is CASTGTVYGYTF. In DNA form, the CDR3 reads TGTGCCAGCACAGGGACAGTCTATGGCTACACCTTC. The genes are TRBV28 and TRBJ1-2; 7 bases are shared with TRBD1. The CDR3 is made up of 12 amino acids. The J segment lost 4 bases and the V segment lost 7 bases, leaving 3 bases of the junction unmatched. The germline V gene encodes CDR1 MDHEN and CDR2 SYDVKM.